This T cell receptor (beta chain) was sequenced in a study of T cells in women clearing cervical HPV infection. Study-wide points: Richness differences could reflect unmeasured T-cell content per sample.

The CDR3 is made up of 11 amino acids. Germline CDR1 reads LNHDA; CDR2 reads SQIVND (reference sequence). On this clone itself: No antigen is known for it. The CDR3 end lies 3 residues beyond the end of the read and is filled in from the germline J gene.

Using immunoSEQ multiplex PCR, the repertoire was profiled, and TCRdb retains in-frame clones only, with some absent. This specimen shows tens of thousands of clones; the ten leading clones hold 2.5% to 3.5%. This TCR was recovered from a woman between 18 and 75 years old with a cervical HPV16 infection that either progressed to CIN3+ or cleared (not recorded which). The specimen sequenced was blood buffy coat. J is TRBJ1-1 and V is TRBV19, with D perhaps TRBD1 (6 bases). The sequenced CDR3 bases are TGTGCCAGTAGGGGGGCATTCATA. Residues: CASRGAFI. The whole CDR3 sequence reads CASRGAFIAFF.